The 28 T cell receptor beta chains reported below all come from one sample, sequenced in a study of T cells after yellow fever vaccination. TCRdb recomputed calls from the 5' RACE reads with MiXCR, one row per CDR3 protein. This table holds a few hundred thousand distinct CDR3 sequences, roughly 4.3% found once. The source material was PBMCs, sampled 5 days after the yellow fever booster vaccination. All receptors come from a man in his late teens or twenties who received the YFV17D yellow fever vaccine.

The V and J genes are TRBV6-5 and TRBJ2-2, with 7 bases identical to TRBD2. CDR1 is MNHEY and CDR2 is SVGAGI in the germline V gene. The CDR3 length is 16 residues. Trimming removed 4 bases from V and 4 bases from J; junction bases left unmatched: 9. CDR3 amino acids: CASSWPLGGGTGELFF. The DNA of the CDR3 is TGTGCCAGCAGTTGGCCGCTTGGGGGGGGCACCGGGGAGCTGTTTTTT.

This clonotype was picked up a small number of times. This chain connects TRBV20-1 to TRBJ2-5; TRBD2 matches at 9 bases. J lost 1 base, V lost 3 bases, and 9 bases had no gene match. This CDR3 has 16 amino acids. The germline gives CDR1 DFQATT, CDR2 SNEGSKA (reference sequence). The CDR3 DNA follows: TGCAGTGCTAGGCCCCTTTTAGCGGGGGTCCAAGAGACCCAGTACTTC. This sequence encodes CSARPLLAGVQETQYF.

This clonotype was recorded at least ten times. This chain connects TRBV27 to TRBJ2-5; 7 positions match TRBD2. CDR1 MNHEY and CDR2 SMNVEV come from the germline V gene (reference sequence). CDR3 length: 13 residues. V was pared by 3 bases and J by 3 bases, with 1 base of the junction left unmatched. CDR3 sequence reads: CASSFGLEETQYF. CDR3 DNA: TGTGCCAGCAGTTTTGGACTAGAAGAGACCCAGTACTTC.

This clonotype was recorded many times. The chain joins TRBV20-1 to TRBJ1-6; TRBD1 might be the D (6 bases). The CDR3 totals 17 residues. The germline V and J ends were trimmed by 1 base and 0 bases, with 13 bases remaining between them. CDR1 and CDR2 from the germline V gene are DFQATT and SNEGSKA (reference sequence). The CDR3 sequence is CSARVGGQSSYNSPLHF. The DNA for the CDR3 is TGCAGTGCTAGAGTTGGGGGACAAAGCTCCTATAATTCACCCCTCCACTTT.

This clonotype has ten or more counts. The gene calls are TRBV3-1 and TRBJ2-7; possible D gene TRBD2, 6 bases. This CDR3 is built from 16 residues. The V end lost 4 bases, the J end lost 2 bases, and 18 bases lay between the germline ends. Looked up from germline, CDR1 is LGHDT and CDR2 is YNNKEL (reference sequence). This CDR3 reads CASSLHAGTRAYEQYF. Here the CDR3 DNA reads TGTGCCAGCAGCCTCCACGCCGGGACTCGAGCCTACGAGCAGTACTTC.

The chain has TRBV18 and TRBJ1-1; a weak D match, TRBD1 (5 bases). The V gene lost 2 bases and the J gene lost 4 bases, with 14 bases spanning the gap. Germline assignment: CDR1 KGHSH and CDR2 LQKENI. The CDR3 totals 15 residues. This CDR3 is CASSPNQGSGTEAFF. The CDR3 DNA is TGTGCCAGCTCACCAAACCAGGGTTCGGGCACTGAAGCTTTCTTT.

This clonotype was recorded a few times. V is TRBV30 and J is TRBJ2-7; D may correspond to TRBD1 or TRBD2 (6 bases each). The CDR3 spans 15 residues. Trimming pared 3 bases from V and 0 bases from J, leaving 15 bases between. Germline lookup yields CDR1 GTSNPN and CDR2 SVGIG (reference sequence). The CDR3 DNA reads TGTGCCTGGAGGGATTTCGGGGGCGCCTCCTACGAGCAGTACTTC. As protein: CAWRDFGGASYEQYF.

This clonotype was detected ten times or more. The gene calls are TRBV7-9 and TRBJ2-2; D is uncertain. The CDR3 has 16 residues. CDR1 and CDR2 (germline): SEHNR, FQNEAQ (reference sequence). Trimming stripped 5 bases from V and 0 bases from J, with 13 bases between. CDR3 in DNA: TGTGCCAGCAGCCCAGTCGGGCGAGCGAACACCGGGGAGCTGTTTTTT. Translated: CASSPVGRANTGELFF.

This clonotype was seen repeatedly, ten times or more. CDR3 in amino acids: CASSPPPARSPLHF. For the CDR3, the DNA is TGTGCCAGCAGCCCCCCGCCCGCTCGATCACCCCTCCACTTT. The chain employs TRBV7-2 and TRBJ1-6; no definite D call. The CDR3 has 14 residues. V was trimmed by 5 bases and J by 10 bases, leaving 15 bases between them. Germline V gene sequence: CDR1 SGHTA, CDR2 FQGNSA.

The rearrangement joins TRBV5-1 to TRBJ1-3; perhaps TRBD1 as D (6 bases). V was cut by 1 base and J by 1 base, with 21 bases left in between. This CDR3 contains 19 residues. Germline V gene lookup returns CDR1 SGHRS and CDR2 YFSETQ. CDR3 sequence (DNA): TGCGCCAGCAGCTTGACATCTAGCGGACAGAGAGCGTCTGGAAACACCATATATTTT. Residues: CASSLTSSGQRASGNTIYF.

The J gene is TRBJ1-1, the V gene TRBV18; no firm D call. The CDR3 is 15 amino acids. From germline, CDR1 is KGHSH and CDR2 LQKENI. V was pared by 2 bases and J by 7 bases, with 17 bases between. CDR3 sequence: CASSPGWANGGEAFF. CDR3 DNA sequence: TGTGCCAGCTCACCAGGGTGGGCAAACGGAGGTGAAGCTTTCTTT.

This clonotype was detected only a few times. The rearrangement uses TRBV4-2 and TRBJ2-3, with TRBD2 identical over 9 bases. The J segment lost 0 bases and the V segment lost 1 base, leaving 2 bases of the junction unmatched. The CDR3 has 16 residues. CDR1 and CDR2 from the germline V gene are LGHNA and YNFKEQ. The CDR3 nucleotides are TGTGCCAGCAGCCAAGCAACTAGCGGGAGCACAGATACGCAGTATTTT. Translated: CASSQATSGSTDTQYF.

The J gene is TRBJ1-5, the V gene TRBV27, with D hard to call. Trimming removed 2 bases from V and 5 bases from J, with 7 bases in between. CDR3 size: 13 residues. Germline V gives CDR1 MNHEY, CDR2 SMNVEV (reference sequence). The CDR3 sequence is CASSLVPHQPQHF. CDR3 bases: TGTGCCAGCAGTTTAGTGCCGCATCAGCCCCAGCATTTT.

This clonotype was observed a handful of times. The V gene is TRBV7-8, the J gene TRBJ2-1; D is uncertain. This CDR3 is built from 16 residues. Germline V lookup: CDR1 SGHVS, CDR2 FQNEAQ. V shed 1 base and J shed 0 bases, with 10 bases lying between them. The CDR3, as DNA: TGTGCCAGCAGCTTAGGGCGTCCCAGCTCCTACAATGAGCAGTTCTTC. Amino acid sequence: CASSLGRPSSYNEQFF.

The chain is built from TRBV27 and TRBJ1-6; D is uncertain. The V gene's germline CDR1 is MNHEY and CDR2 SMNVEV (reference sequence). V was shortened by 5 bases and J by 10 bases, with 18 bases between the two germline ends. CDR3 length: 15 residues. This CDR3 is CASSPQTARRSPLHF. The DNA of the CDR3 is TGTGCCAGCAGTCCACAGACGGCCCGCAGGTCACCCCTCCACTTT.

The V call is TRBV27, the J call TRBJ1-5; D not resolved. CDR1 MNHEY and CDR2 SMNVEV come from the germline V gene (reference sequence). Trimming cost V 4 bases and J 2 bases, with 15 bases left between them. The CDR3 runs to 16 residues. CDR3 protein: CASSSLDRGGNQPQHF. Here the CDR3 DNA reads TGTGCCAGCAGTTCCCTCGACCGGGGAGGCAATCAGCCCCAGCATTTT.

This chain joins TRBV5-4 and TRBJ2-3; TRBD2 aligns across 9 bases. CDR3 size: 16 residues. Germline assignment: CDR1 SGHNT and CDR2 YYREEE (reference sequence). With V trimmed by 0 bases and J by 5 bases, 7 bases remained unmatched. This chain's CDR3 is CASSLVGRGGLDTQYF. In nucleotides, the CDR3 is TGTGCCAGCAGCTTGGTGGGGCGGGGGGGCTTAGATACGCAGTATTTT. Full variable domain (outside the CDR3, taken from reference TRBV5-4 and TRBJ2-3): ETGVTQSPTHLIKTRGQQVTLRCSSQSGHNTVSWYQQALGQGPQFIFQYYREEENGRGNFPPRFSGLQFPNYSSELNVNALELDDSALYLCASSLVGRGGLDTQYFGPGTRLTVL.

This clonotype was seen a few times. The V and J genes are TRBV15 and TRBJ2-3, with D uncertain. Trimming stripped 0 bases from V and 3 bases from J, with 10 bases between. Germline values: CDR1 LNHNV, CDR2 YYDKDF (reference sequence). There are 15 residues in the CDR3. The CDR3 spells CATSRERRSTDTQYF. The CDR3 region has the DNA TGTGCCACCAGCAGAGAAAGAAGATCTACAGATACGCAGTATTTT.

V and J are TRBV6-5 and TRBJ2-1; the D gene is possibly TRBD1 (7 bases). The germline V gene encodes CDR1 MNHEY and CDR2 SVGAGI. The ends were cut back, 6 bases at V and 4 bases at J, with 16 bases in the middle. The CDR3 contains 15 residues. The CDR3 here is CASSVSGGPYNEQFF. CDR3 nucleotides: TGTGCCAGCAGCGTCTCAGGGGGGCCTTACAATGAGCAGTTCTTC.

This clonotype was observed a handful of times. The rearrangement uses TRBV12-5 and TRBJ2-3; TRBD1 aligns across 9 bases. CDR3 length: 16 residues. CDR1 is LGHNT, CDR2 FRNRAP, per germline. V lost 0 bases, J lost 7 bases, and 8 bases stayed unmatched. The CDR3 sequence: CASGLVLGHRGHTQYF. The CDR3 DNA sequence: TGTGCTAGTGGTTTGGTACTGGGGCACAGGGGGCATACGCAGTATTTT.

This clonotype turned up a few times. The chain is built from TRBV6-2 or TRBV6-3 and TRBJ1-1, with a possible D match to TRBD1 (5 bases). The CDR3 sequence is 13 residues long. V lost 5 bases, J lost 7 bases, and 14 bases lay in between. Looked up from germline, CDR1 is MNHEY and CDR2 is SVGEGT. The CDR3 loop is CASSHRREGEAFF. In DNA form, the CDR3 reads TGTGCCAGCAGTCACAGGAGGGAAGGTGAAGCTTTCTTT.

This clonotype was detected ten times or more. The chain carries TRBV28 and TRBJ2-3; 13 positions agree with TRBD2. Germline V gene sequence: CDR1 MDHEN, CDR2 SYDVKM. V gave up 4 bases and J gave up 3 bases; unmatched junction bases: 4. The CDR3 totals 16 residues. DNA of the CDR3: TGTGCCAGCAGTTCCGGACTAGCGGGGGAAACAGATACGCAGTATTTT. This codes for CASSSGLAGETDTQYF.

The chain carries TRBV2 and TRBJ2-7; no definite D call. The CDR3 sequence is 14 residues long. Looked up from germline, CDR1 is SNHLY and CDR2 is FYNNEI. The V gene lost 7 bases and the J gene lost 0 bases, with 13 bases spanning the gap. CDR3 residues: CASITGSGSYEQYF. The CDR3 nucleotides read TGTGCCAGCATAACCGGTTCGGGCTCCTACGAGCAGTACTTC. Together with reference TRBV2 and TRBJ2-7, the CDR3 gives the full variable domain: EPEVTQTPSHQVTQMGQEVILRCVPISNHLYFYWYRQILGQKVEFLVSFYNNEISEKSEIFDDQFSVERPDGSNFTLKIRSTKLEDSAMYFCASITGSGSYEQYFGPGTRLTVT.

This clonotype was found many times. V is TRBV5-1 and J is TRBJ2-2; possible D gene TRBD2, 5 bases. The CDR3 consists of 17 residues. Per the germline V gene, CDR1 is SGHRS and CDR2 is YFSETQ. The germline V and J ends were trimmed by 0 bases and 0 bases, with 12 bases remaining between them. The CDR3 protein is CASSLGGERSNTGELFF. CDR3 in DNA: TGCGCCAGCAGCTTGGGGGGAGAGCGGTCGAACACCGGGGAGCTGTTTTTT.

In this sample, this clonotype turned up a few times. This chain joins TRBV12-3 or TRBV12-4 and TRBJ2-3; TRBD2 matches 7 bases. V lost 3 bases, J lost 2 bases, and 5 bases stayed unmatched. This CDR3 spans 15 amino acids. The CDR3 DNA sequence: TGTGCCAGCAGTTTGAACGGGGGGAACACAGATACGCAGTATTTT. Protein: CASSLNGGNTDTQYF.

V and J are TRBV19 and TRBJ2-5; D not certain. The germline gives CDR1 LNHDA, CDR2 SQIVND (reference sequence). The ends were cut back, 5 bases at V and 9 bases at J, with 19 bases in the middle. This CDR3 region has 14 residues. CDR3 residues: CASSPRTGTEAQYF. The CDR3 DNA reads as TGTGCCAGTAGTCCTCGGACGGGTACCGAGGCCCAGTACTTC.

This clonotype came up many times. The rearrangement joins TRBV7-2 to TRBJ2-2, with 7 bases fitting TRBD1. From germline, CDR1 is SGHTA and CDR2 FQGNSA. This CDR3 is built from 13 residues. Unmatched junction bases numbered 4, after V lost 6 bases and J lost 6 bases. The CDR3 sequence: CASRTGWAGELFF. The CDR3 region has the DNA TGTGCCAGCAGGACAGGGTGGGCCGGGGAGCTGTTTTTT.

In regard to this clonotype: An end of the junction differs from the germline gene, which may be a read error. V and J are TRBV12-3 or TRBV12-4 and TRBJ2-2; D ambiguous. The CDR3 contains 14 residues. The CDR3 reads CTSSLSYGTGELFF. The CDR3 DNA is TGTACCAGCAGTTTATCGTATGGTACCGGGGAGCTGTTTTTT.